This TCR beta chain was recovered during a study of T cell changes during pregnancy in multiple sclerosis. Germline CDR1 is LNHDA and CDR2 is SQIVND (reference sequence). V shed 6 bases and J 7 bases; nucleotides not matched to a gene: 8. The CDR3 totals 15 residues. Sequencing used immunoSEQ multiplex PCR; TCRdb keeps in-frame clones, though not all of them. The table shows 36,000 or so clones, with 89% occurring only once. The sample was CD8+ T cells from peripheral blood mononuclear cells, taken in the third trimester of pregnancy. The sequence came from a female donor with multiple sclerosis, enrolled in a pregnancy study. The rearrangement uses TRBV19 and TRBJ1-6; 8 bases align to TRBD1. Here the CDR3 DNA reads TGTGCCAGTAGACTTACAGGGGGTGGGAATTCACCCCTCCACTTT. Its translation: CASRLTGGGNSPLHF. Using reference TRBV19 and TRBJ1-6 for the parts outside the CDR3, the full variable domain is DGGITQSPKYLFRKEGQNVTLSCEQNLNHDAMYWYRQDPGQGLRLIYYSQIVNDFQKGDIAEGYSVSREKKESFPLTVTSAQKNPTAFYLCASRLTGGGNSPLHFGNGTRLTVT.